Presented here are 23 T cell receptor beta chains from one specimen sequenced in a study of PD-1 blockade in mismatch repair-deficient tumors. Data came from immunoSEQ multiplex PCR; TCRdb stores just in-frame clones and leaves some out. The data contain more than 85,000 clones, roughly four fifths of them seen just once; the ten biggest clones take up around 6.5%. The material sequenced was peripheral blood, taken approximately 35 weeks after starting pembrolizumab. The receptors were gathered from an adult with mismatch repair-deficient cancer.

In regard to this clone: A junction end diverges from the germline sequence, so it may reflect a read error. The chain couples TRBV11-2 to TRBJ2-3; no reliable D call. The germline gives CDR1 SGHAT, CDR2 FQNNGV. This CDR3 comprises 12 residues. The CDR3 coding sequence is TGTGCCAGCAGCTTAGTCGGCGGCCTACTCGCGTTT. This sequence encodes CASSLVGGLLAF.

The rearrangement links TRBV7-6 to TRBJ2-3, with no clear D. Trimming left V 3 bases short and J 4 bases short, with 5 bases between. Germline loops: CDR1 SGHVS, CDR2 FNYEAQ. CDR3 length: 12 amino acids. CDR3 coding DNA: TGTGCCAGCAGCTTTCTCCCAGATACGCAGTATTTT. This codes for CASSFLPDTQYF.

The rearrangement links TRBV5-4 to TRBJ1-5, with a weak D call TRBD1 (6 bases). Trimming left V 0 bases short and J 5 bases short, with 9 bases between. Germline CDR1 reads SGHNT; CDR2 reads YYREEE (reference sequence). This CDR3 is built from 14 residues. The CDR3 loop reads CASSLDRADQPQHF. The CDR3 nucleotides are TGTGCCAGCAGCTTGGACAGGGCAGATCAGCCCCAGCATTTT.

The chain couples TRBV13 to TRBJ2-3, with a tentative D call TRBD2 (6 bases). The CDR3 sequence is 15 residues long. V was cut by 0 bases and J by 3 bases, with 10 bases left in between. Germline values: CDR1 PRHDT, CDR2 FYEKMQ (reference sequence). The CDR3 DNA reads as TGTGCCAGCAGCTTAGGAGTTCGGGGGACAGATACGCAGTATTTT. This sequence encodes CASSLGVRGTDTQYF.

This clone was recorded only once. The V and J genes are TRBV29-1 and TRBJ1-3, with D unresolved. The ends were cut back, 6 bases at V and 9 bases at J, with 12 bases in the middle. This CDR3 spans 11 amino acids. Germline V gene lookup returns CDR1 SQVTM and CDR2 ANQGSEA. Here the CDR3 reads CSVEAAGTIYF. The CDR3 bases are TGCAGCGTCGAGGCGGCGGGCACCATATATTTT.

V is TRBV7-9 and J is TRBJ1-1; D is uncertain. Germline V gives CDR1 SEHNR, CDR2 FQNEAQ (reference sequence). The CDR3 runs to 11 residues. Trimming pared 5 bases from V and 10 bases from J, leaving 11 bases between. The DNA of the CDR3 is TGTGCCAGCAGCCTAGGGTCGGCAGCTTTCTTT. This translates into CASSLGSAAFF. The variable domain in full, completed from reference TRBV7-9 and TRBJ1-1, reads DTGVSQNPRHKITKRGQNVTFRCDPISEHNRLYWYRQTLGQGPEFLTYFQNEAQLEKSRLLSDRFSAERPKGSFSTLEIQRTEQGDSAMYLCASSLGSAAFFGQGTRLTVV.

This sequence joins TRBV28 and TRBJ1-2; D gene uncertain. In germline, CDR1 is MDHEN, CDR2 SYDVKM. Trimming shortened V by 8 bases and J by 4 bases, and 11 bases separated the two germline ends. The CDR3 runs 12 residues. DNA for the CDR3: TGTGCCAGCGGTACGGGATCCTATGGCTACACCTTC. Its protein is CASGTGSYGYTF.

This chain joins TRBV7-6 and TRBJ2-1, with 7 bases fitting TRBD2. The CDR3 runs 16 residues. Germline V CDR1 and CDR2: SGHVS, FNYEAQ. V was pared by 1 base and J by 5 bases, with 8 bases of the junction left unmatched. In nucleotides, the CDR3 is TGTGCCAGCAGCTTAGTAATAGCGGGCGCCCACAATGAGCAGTTCTTC. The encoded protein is CASSLVIAGAHNEQFF.

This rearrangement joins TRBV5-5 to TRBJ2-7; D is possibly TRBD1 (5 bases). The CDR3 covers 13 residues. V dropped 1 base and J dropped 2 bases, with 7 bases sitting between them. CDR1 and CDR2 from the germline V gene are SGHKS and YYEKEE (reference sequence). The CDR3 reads CASSLKGTYEQYF. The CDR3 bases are TGTGCCAGCAGCTTGAAGGGGACCTACGAGCAGTACTTC.

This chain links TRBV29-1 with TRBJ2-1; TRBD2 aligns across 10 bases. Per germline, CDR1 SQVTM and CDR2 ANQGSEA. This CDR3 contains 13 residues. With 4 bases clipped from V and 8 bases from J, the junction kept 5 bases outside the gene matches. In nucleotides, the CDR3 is TGCAGCGTTGCTAGAGCGGGAGGGGATGAGCAGTTCTTC. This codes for CSVARAGGDEQFF.

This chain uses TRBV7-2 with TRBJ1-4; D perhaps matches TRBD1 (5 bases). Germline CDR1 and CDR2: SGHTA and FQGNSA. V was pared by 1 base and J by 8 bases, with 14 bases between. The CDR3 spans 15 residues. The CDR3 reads CASSLGFRDGEKLFF. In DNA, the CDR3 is TGTGCCAGCAGCTTAGGATTCAGGGATGGAGAAAAACTGTTTTTT.

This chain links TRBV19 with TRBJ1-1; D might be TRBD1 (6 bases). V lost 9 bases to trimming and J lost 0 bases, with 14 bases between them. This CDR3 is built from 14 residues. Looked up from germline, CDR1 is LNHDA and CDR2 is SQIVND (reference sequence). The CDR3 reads CASAPGHLNTEAFF. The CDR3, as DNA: TGTGCCAGCGCACCGGGACACCTGAACACTGAAGCTTTCTTT.

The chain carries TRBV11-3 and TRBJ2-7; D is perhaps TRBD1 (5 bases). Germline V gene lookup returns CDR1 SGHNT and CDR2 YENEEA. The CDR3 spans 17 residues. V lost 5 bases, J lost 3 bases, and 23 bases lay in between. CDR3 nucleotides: TGTGCCAGCAGCCACGTTCCCACGAGATACCAGGGCTACGAGCAGTACTTC. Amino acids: CASSHVPTRYQGYEQYF.

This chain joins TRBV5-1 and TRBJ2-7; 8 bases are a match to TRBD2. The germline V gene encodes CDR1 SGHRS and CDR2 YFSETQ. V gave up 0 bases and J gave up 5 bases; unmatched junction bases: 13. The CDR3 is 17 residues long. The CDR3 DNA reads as TGCGCCAGCAGCTTGGCGGTTGCTTCGGGACTAGTCAACGAGCAGTACTTC. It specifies CASSLAVASGLVNEQYF.

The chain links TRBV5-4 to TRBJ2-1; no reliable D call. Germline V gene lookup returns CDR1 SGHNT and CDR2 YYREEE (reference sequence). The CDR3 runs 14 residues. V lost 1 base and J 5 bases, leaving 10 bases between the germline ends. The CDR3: CASSLRWLDNEQFF. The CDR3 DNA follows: TGTGCCAGCAGCTTGCGTTGGCTAGACAATGAGCAGTTCTTC. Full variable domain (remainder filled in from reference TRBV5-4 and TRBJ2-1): ETGVTQSPTHLIKTRGQQVTLRCSSQSGHNTVSWYQQALGQGPQFIFQYYREEENGRGNFPPRFSGLQFPNYSSELNVNALELDDSALYLCASSLRWLDNEQFFGPGTRLTVL.

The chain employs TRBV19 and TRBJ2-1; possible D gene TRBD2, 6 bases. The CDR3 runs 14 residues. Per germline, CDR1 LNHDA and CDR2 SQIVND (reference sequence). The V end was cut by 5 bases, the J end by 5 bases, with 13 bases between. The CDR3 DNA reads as TGTGCCAGTAGTGCGGGGCTAGAGGACAATGAGCAGTTCTTC. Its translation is CASSAGLEDNEQFF.

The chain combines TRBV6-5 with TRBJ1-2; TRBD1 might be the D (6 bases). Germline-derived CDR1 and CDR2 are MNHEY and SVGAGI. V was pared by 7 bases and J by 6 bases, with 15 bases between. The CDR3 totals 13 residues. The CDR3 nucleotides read TGTGCCAGCATGCGGGGGGCGGGAAATGGCTACACCTTC. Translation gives CASMRGAGNGYTF.

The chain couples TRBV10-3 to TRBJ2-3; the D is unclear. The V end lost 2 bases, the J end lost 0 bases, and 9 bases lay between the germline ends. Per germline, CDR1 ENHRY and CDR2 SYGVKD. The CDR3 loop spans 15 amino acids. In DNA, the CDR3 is TGTGCCATCAGTGAGAACCTGGGAAGCACAGATACGCAGTATTTT. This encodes CAISENLGSTDTQYF.

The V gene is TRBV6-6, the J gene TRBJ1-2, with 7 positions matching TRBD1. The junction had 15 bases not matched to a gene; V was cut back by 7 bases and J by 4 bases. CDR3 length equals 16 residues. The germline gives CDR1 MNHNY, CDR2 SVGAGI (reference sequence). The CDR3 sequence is CASIDRPGQRLYGYTF. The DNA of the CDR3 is TGTGCCAGCATCGATCGCCCGGGACAGCGACTCTATGGCTACACCTTC.

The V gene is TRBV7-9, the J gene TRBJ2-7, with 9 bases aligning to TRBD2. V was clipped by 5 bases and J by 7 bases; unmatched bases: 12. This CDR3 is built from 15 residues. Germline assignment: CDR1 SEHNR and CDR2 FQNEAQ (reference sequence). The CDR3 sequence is CASSPRVAGVGEQYF. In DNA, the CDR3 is TGTGCCAGCAGCCCCCGAGTAGCGGGAGTGGGGGAGCAGTACTTC.

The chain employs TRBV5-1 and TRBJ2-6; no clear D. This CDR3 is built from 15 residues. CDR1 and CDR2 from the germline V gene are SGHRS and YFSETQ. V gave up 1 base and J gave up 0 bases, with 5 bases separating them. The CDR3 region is CASSLIPSGANVLTF. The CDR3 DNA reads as TGCGCCAGCAGCTTGATCCCCTCTGGGGCCAACGTCCTGACTTTC.

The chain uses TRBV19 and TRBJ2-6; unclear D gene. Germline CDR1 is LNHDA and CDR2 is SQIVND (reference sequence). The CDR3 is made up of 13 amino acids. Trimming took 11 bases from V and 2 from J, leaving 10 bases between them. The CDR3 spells CASGEAGANVLTF. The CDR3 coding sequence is TGTGCCTCCGGAGAGGCTGGGGCCAACGTCCTGACTTTC.

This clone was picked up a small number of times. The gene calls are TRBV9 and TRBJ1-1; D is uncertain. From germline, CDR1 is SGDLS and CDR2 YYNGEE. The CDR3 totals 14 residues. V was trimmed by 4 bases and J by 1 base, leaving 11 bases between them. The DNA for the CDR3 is TGTGCCAGCAGCCAAATCTCTCAGAACACTGAAGCTTTCTTT. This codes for CASSQISQNTEAFF.